The 31 T cell receptor beta chains in this list originate from one sample, sequenced in a study of Ad26.COV2.S vaccination and SARS-CoV-2 variants. Libraries were prepared by immunoSEQ multiplex PCR; TCRdb keeps only in-frame clonotypes and omits some of them. The sample lists a few hundred thousand clones, 90% occurring once. Treatment denoted: roughly 18 received Ad26.COV2.S at low or high dose, single or two shots; 5 received placebo; per-sample allocation not given. The study sampled participants on day 63 after the first vaccine or placebo injection. This sample comprised peripheral blood, obtained in a trial of Ad26.COV2.S vaccine versus placebo. The origin of the receptors is a person between 18 and 59 years old who received the Ad26.COV2.S COVID-19 vaccine or a placebo.

The rearrangement links TRBV11-2 to TRBJ2-1; 12 bases map to TRBD2. The germline gives CDR1 SGHAT, CDR2 FQNNGV. The ends lost 4 bases at V and 9 bases at J; junction bases unmatched: 7. The CDR3 is 15 amino acids. Here the CDR3 DNA reads TGTGCCAGCAGCTCCCGACTAGCGGGAGTGAGTGAGCAGTTCTTC. This encodes CASSSRLAGVSEQFF.

This chain uses TRBV18 with TRBJ1-3; D remains ambiguous. Trimming took off 2 bases at V and 1 base at J, with 9 bases between the two ends. The CDR3 totals 15 residues. In germline, CDR1 is KGHSH, CDR2 LQKENI. The CDR3: CASSPGESSGNTIYF. CDR3 in DNA: TGTGCCAGCTCACCAGGCGAATCGTCTGGAAACACCATATATTTT.

The CDR3: CASSFNQGAGELFF. In DNA form, the CDR3 reads TGCGCCAGCAGCTTCAATCAGGGGGCCGGGGAGCTGTTTTTT. This chain joins TRBV5-1 and TRBJ2-2, with 7 bases aligning to TRBD1. The CDR3 extends over 14 amino acids. The V gene's germline CDR1 is SGHRS and CDR2 YFSETQ. J was trimmed by 6 bases and V by 2 bases; bases with no gene match: 4.

The chain links TRBV5-5 to TRBJ2-1; D not certain. The CDR3 contains 16 residues. V was trimmed by 7 bases and J by 7 bases, leaving 24 bases between them. The germline V gene has CDR1 SGHKS and CDR2 YYEKEE (reference sequence). The CDR3 DNA reads TGTGCCAGCGGTCAAAGACCCGAGGTCGCTGGGAATGAGCAGTTCTTC. It codes for CASGQRPEVAGNEQFF.

The CDR3 sequence: CASSTPAMGYNSPLHF. DNA of the CDR3: TGTGCCAGCAGTACCCCGGCGATGGGATATAATTCACCCCTCCACTTT. J is TRBJ1-6 and V is TRBV28, with D hard to call. The germline V gene has CDR1 MDHEN and CDR2 SYDVKM. The V and J ends lost 5 bases and 4 bases respectively, with 15 bases between them. CDR3 length: 16 residues. The full variable domain, completed using reference TRBV28 and TRBJ1-6, is DVKVTQSSRYLVKRTGEKVFLECVQDMDHENMFWYRQDPGLGLRLIYFSYDVKMKEKGDIPEGYSVSREKKERFSLILESASTNQTSMYLCASSTPAMGYNSPLHFGNGTRLTVT.

This chain uses TRBV10-3 with TRBJ2-7, with D possibly matching TRBD1 (6 bases). CDR3 length: 16 amino acids. Trimming stripped 6 bases from V and 0 bases from J, with 18 bases between. Germline lookup yields CDR1 ENHRY and CDR2 SYGVKD. CDR3 DNA sequence: TGTGCCATCAGCGATGGGGACACCTTGTACTCCTACGAGCAGTACTTC. This gives the protein CAISDGDTLYSYEQYF.

The chain is built from TRBV5-1 and TRBJ2-5; D tentatively fits TRBD1 or TRBD2 (5 bases each). Germline V gene sequence: CDR1 SGHRS, CDR2 YFSETQ. This CDR3 is built from 14 residues. V was cut by 1 base and J by 5 bases, with 12 bases left in between. This CDR3 reads CASSLRGPRETQYF. The DNA of the CDR3 is TGCGCCAGCAGCTTGCGGGGCCCGAGGGAGACCCAGTACTTC. The full variable domain, with the rest looked up from reference TRBV5-1 and TRBJ2-5, is KAGVTQTPRYLIKTRGQQVTLSCSPISGHRSVSWYQQTPGQGLQFLFEYFSETQRNKGNFPGRFSGRQFSNSRSEMNVSTLELGDSALYLCASSLRGPRETQYFGPGTRLLVL.

The rearrangement joins TRBV7-9 to TRBJ1-1, with D unresolved. Germline loops: CDR1 SEHNR, CDR2 FQNEAQ (reference sequence). This CDR3 region has 15 residues. V dropped 1 base and J dropped 6 bases, with 15 bases sitting between them. The CDR3 nucleotides are TGTGCCAGCAGCTTAGGTGGGGTTTCGGATGCTGAAGCTTTCTTT. It translates to CASSLGGVSDAEAFF.

This clone was detected a few times. The gene calls are TRBV4-1 and TRBJ1-1, with D perhaps matching TRBD1 (5 bases). Germline V gives CDR1 MGHRA, CDR2 YSYEKL. The CDR3 runs to 13 residues. V gave up 1 base and J gave up 7 bases, with 10 bases separating them. The CDR3 protein is CASSQVGTDEAFF. CDR3 DNA: TGCGCCAGCAGCCAAGTTGGGACGGATGAAGCTTTCTTT.

In this sample, this clone turned up a few times. The chain is built from TRBV11-2 and TRBJ1-2; 7 bases fit TRBD1. Germline V gives CDR1 SGHAT, CDR2 FQNNGV. There are 15 residues in the CDR3. V was pared by 4 bases and J by 2 bases, with 7 bases of the junction left unmatched. CDR3 region: CASSSTQGTNYGYTF. The CDR3 nucleotides read TGTGCCAGCAGCTCCACACAGGGGACCAACTATGGCTACACCTTC.

The CDR3 DNA is TGTGCCAGCAGCGTACTGAGGGCTAGCGGGAGAGATAATGAGCAGTTCTTC. Amino acid sequence: CASSVLRASGRDNEQFF. The rearrangement joins TRBV9 to TRBJ2-1; TRBD2 matches at 10 bases. The CDR3 sequence is 17 residues long. Germline V lookup: CDR1 SGDLS, CDR2 YYNGEE. V was pared by 1 base and J by 7 bases, with 11 bases of the junction left unmatched.

J is TRBJ1-5 and V is TRBV15, with a tentative D call TRBD1 (6 bases). Trimming removed 0 bases from V and 4 bases from J, with 13 bases in between. This CDR3 contains 16 residues. Germline loops: CDR1 LNHNV, CDR2 YYDKDF (reference sequence). CDR3 residues: CATSRDIGQLNQPQHF. DNA of the CDR3: TGTGCCACCAGCAGAGATATTGGACAGCTAAATCAGCCCCAGCATTTT.

The rearrangement links TRBV27 to TRBJ2-3; D is unresolved. The length of the CDR3 is 15 residues. The ends were cut back, 6 bases at V and 6 bases at J, with 19 bases in the middle. CDR1 MNHEY and CDR2 SMNVEV come from the germline V gene (reference sequence). The CDR3 is CASREWTPVGDTQYF. DNA for the CDR3: TGTGCCAGCAGGGAGTGGACCCCCGTGGGGGATACGCAGTATTTT.

J is TRBJ2-3 and V is TRBV7-9; possibly TRBD2 for D (6 bases). The CDR3 runs 17 residues. V was cut by 7 bases and J by 1 base, with 21 bases left in between. Germline V lookup: CDR1 SEHNR, CDR2 FQNEAQ (reference sequence). The CDR3 nucleotides read TGTGCCAGCAACAATGGGGGGACTCGATTCCGCACAGATACGCAGTATTTT. Residues: CASNNGGTRFRTDTQYF.

The chain links TRBV6-2 or TRBV6-3 to TRBJ2-7, with no clear D. The CDR3 length is 15 residues. CDR1 is MNHEY, CDR2 SVGEGT, per germline. Trimming pared 5 bases from V and 2 bases from J, leaving 16 bases between. CDR3 in DNA: TGTGCCAGCAGTCTCTCCTTGGACGGCACCTACGAGCAGTACTTC. Protein: CASSLSLDGTYEQYF.

V gene TRBV7-9 combines with J gene TRBJ2-7, with TRBD2 matching over 10 bases. J gave up 2 bases and V 5 bases, and 6 bases lay outside the gene matches. Germline-derived CDR1 and CDR2 are SEHNR and FQNEAQ (reference sequence). This CDR3 has 15 residues. The CDR3 DNA reads as TGTGCCAGCAGCCCCGGGACTAGCGCTACCTACGAGCAGTACTTC. This codes for CASSPGTSATYEQYF.

The rearrangement links TRBV19 to TRBJ1-4; D perhaps matches TRBD1 (6 bases). Germline CDR1 and CDR2: LNHDA and SQIVND (reference sequence). Trimming left V 5 bases short and J 0 bases short, with 7 bases between. The CDR3 is 14 residues long. CDR3 bases: TGTGCCAGTAGTGGACAGCCAACTAATGAAAAACTGTTTTTT. This gives the protein CASSGQPTNEKLFF.

The chain has TRBV27 and TRBJ1-1; D remains ambiguous. V lost 7 bases, J lost 0 bases, and 9 bases lay in between. This CDR3 has 13 amino acids. Per germline, CDR1 MNHEY and CDR2 SMNVEV (reference sequence). Written as DNA, the CDR3 is TGTGCCAGCATTAGTGTTCTGAACACTGAAGCTTTCTTT. Amino acid sequence: CASISVLNTEAFF.

The J gene is TRBJ2-7, the V gene TRBV27; TRBD2 aligns across 11 bases. Germline values: CDR1 MNHEY, CDR2 SMNVEV (reference sequence). The CDR3 sequence is 19 residues long. V shed 2 bases and J 3 bases; nucleotides not matched to a gene: 15. This CDR3 is CASSLAGTSGTRPHYEQYF. In DNA, the CDR3 is TGTGCCAGCAGTTTAGCAGGGACTAGCGGAACCCGCCCCCACTACGAGCAGTACTTC.

The chain uses TRBV15 and TRBJ2-5, with 10 bases identical to TRBD1. V dropped 0 bases and J dropped 5; count of bases not matched to a gene: 3. The germline V gene encodes CDR1 LNHNV and CDR2 YYDKDF (reference sequence). This CDR3 comprises 15 residues. The CDR3 DNA sequence: TGTGCCACCAGCAGAGAGCGGACAGGGGGGGAGACCCAGTACTTC. It specifies CATSRERTGGETQYF. Looking up the rest from reference TRBV15 and TRBJ2-5 gives the full variable domain: DAMVIQNPRYQVTQFGKPVTLSCSQTLNHNVMYWYQQKSSQAPKLLFHYYDKDFNNEADTPDNFQSRRPNTSFCFLDIRSPGLGDTAMYLCATSRERTGGETQYFGPGTRLLVL.

This clone is a singleton in its sample. The V call is TRBV2, the J call TRBJ2-1, with D unresolved. CDR1 is SNHLY and CDR2 is FYNNEI in the germline V gene. Trimming left V 8 bases short and J 7 bases short, with 12 bases between. The CDR3 runs to 12 residues. This CDR3 is CASGRVGNEQFF. The CDR3 DNA is TGTGCCAGCGGAAGAGTTGGGAATGAGCAGTTCTTC.

The V call is TRBV5-1, the J call TRBJ2-3; D not certain. The CDR3 has 17 amino acids. The ends were cut back, 1 base at V and 1 base at J, with 16 bases in the middle. The germline gives CDR1 SGHRS, CDR2 YFSETQ. The CDR3 loop reads CASSLFGSTKRTDTQYF. The CDR3 nucleotides are TGCGCCAGCAGCTTGTTCGGCAGCACCAAACGCACAGATACGCAGTATTTT.

The chain combines TRBV24-1 with TRBJ2-1, with 9 bases identical to TRBD2. The CDR3 is 13 residues long. Per the germline V gene, CDR1 is KGHDR and CDR2 is SFDVKD. V shed 5 bases and J 5 bases; nucleotides not matched to a gene: 0. CDR3 sequence reads: CATSVAGDNEQFF. The CDR3 DNA sequence: TGTGCCACCAGTGTAGCGGGGGACAATGAGCAGTTCTTC.

The chain uses TRBV11-1 and TRBJ2-1; possibly TRBD2 for D (5 bases). Germline V gene lookup returns CDR1 SGHAT and CDR2 FQDESV (reference sequence). The CDR3 is made up of 14 amino acids. V gave up 1 base and J gave up 8 bases, with 12 bases separating them. For the CDR3, the DNA is TGTGCCAGCAGCTTAGACCGCGCCGGGGATGAGCAGTTCTTC. Translation gives CASSLDRAGDEQFF.

V and J are TRBV7-2 and TRBJ1-3; no clear D gene. The CDR3 runs to 11 residues. Trimming shortened V by 6 bases and J by 7 bases, and 7 bases separated the two germline ends. The germline gives CDR1 SGHTA, CDR2 FQGNSA. CDR3: CASRKSNTIYF. In DNA form, the CDR3 reads TGTGCCAGCAGGAAATCTAACACCATATATTTT. Supplemented by reference TRBV7-2 and TRBJ1-3, the full variable domain reads GAGVSQSPSNKVTEKGKDVELRCDPISGHTALYWYRQSLGQGLEFLIYFQGNSAPDKSGLPSDRFSAERTGGSVSTLTIQRTQQEDSAVYLCASRKSNTIYFGEGSWLTVV.

The chain is built from TRBV5-3 and TRBJ2-2, with D tentatively TRBD1 (5 bases). TRBV5-3 is placed among ORFs of uncertain function. Trimming took off 4 bases at V and 8 bases at J, with 24 bases between the two ends. This CDR3 comprises 17 residues. This CDR3 reads CARSVITGSPSRGELFF. The CDR3 DNA follows: TGTGCCAGAAGCGTAATAACAGGTTCTCCATCAAGGGGGGAGCTGTTTTTT.

The genes are TRBV7-9 and TRBJ2-7; D may be TRBD1 or TRBD2 (5 bases each). V was clipped by 10 bases and J by 2 bases, with 9 bases between them. This CDR3 comprises 11 residues. The germline gives CDR1 SEHNR, CDR2 FQNEAQ (reference sequence). The CDR3 region has the DNA TGTGCCACCACGGGGCCCTACGAGCAGTACTTC. Amino acids: CATTGPYEQYF.

This chain links TRBV27 with TRBJ1-2; D is unclear. CDR3 size: 13 residues. Trimming shortened V by 5 bases and J by 2 bases, and 9 bases separated the two germline ends. Germline V gene data show CDR1 as MNHEY and CDR2 as SMNVEV (reference sequence). As DNA, the CDR3 is TGTGCCAGCAGTCCAGGACGGAACTATGGCTACACCTTC. The encoded protein is CASSPGRNYGYTF.

V is TRBV11-2 and J is TRBJ2-7; no clear D. CDR1 and CDR2 from the germline V gene are SGHAT and FQNNGV. The CDR3 totals 13 residues. The V and J ends lost 1 base and 3 bases respectively, with 7 bases between them. CDR3: CASSLVSVYEQYF. The DNA of the CDR3 is TGTGCCAGCAGCTTAGTGTCAGTCTACGAGCAGTACTTC.

The chain recombines TRBV7-9 with TRBJ2-7; D call uncertain. Trimming shortened V by 1 base and J by 5 bases, and 6 bases separated the two germline ends. Looked up from germline, CDR1 is SEHNR and CDR2 is FQNEAQ (reference sequence). This CDR3 is built from 12 residues. The CDR3 nucleotides are TGTGCCAGCAGCTTAGGGATCAACGAGCAGTACTTC. This translates into CASSLGINEQYF.

The genes are TRBV7-9 and TRBJ1-4; 7 bases line up with TRBD1. The CDR3 length is 12 residues. Trimming took 5 bases from V and 7 from J; bases not matched to a gene: 1. Per the germline V gene, CDR1 is SEHNR and CDR2 is FQNEAQ (reference sequence). In DNA, the CDR3 is TGTGCCAGCAGCCGACAGGGTGAAAAACTGTTTTTT. Amino acid sequence: CASSRQGEKLFF.